The entry below describes one T cell receptor beta chain. Other DNA sequences within the sample encode an identical CDR3. Germline V gives CDR1 MDHEN, CDR2 SYDVKM. This CDR3 is 13 amino acids long. Trimming removed 2 bases from V and 3 bases from J, with 7 bases in between. Each subset's genomic DNA was split evenly across several immunoSEQ plates. Clones were sequenced by immunoSEQ multiplex PCR, and TCRdb holds only the in-frame ones, with some missing. There are about half a million clones in the sample; roughly 85% occur only once, and 10% to 15% lies in the top ten. This record belongs to a study of shared clonotypes between healthy human individuals.

The specimen sequenced was PBMCs. The chain couples TRBV28 to TRBJ2-5; TRBD2 might be the D (6 bases). This clonotype originated in a woman aged 40 to 55 in good health. Some clones in this sample may be carry-over from other donors' samples. The CDR3: CASSLGGKETQYF. The CDR3 nucleotides are TGTGCCAGCAGTTTAGGGGGGAAAGAGACCCAGTACTTC.